The next 9 T cell receptor beta chains were all read from a single sample in a study of blood T cell repertoires in COVID-19 (dated by TCRdb to about 2020). Library preparation used the immunoSEQ multiplex PCR assay. As stored in TCRdb, this immuneACCESS dataset retains in-frame rearrangements with V and J assigned. A fraction of the clones does not appear; measured against another copy, unresolved V genes explain less than half of the discrepancy, and the remainder lacks a known reason. The sample data list about 400,000 clones, and around nine tenths of these were observed just once. The ten largest make up around 1.7% of the sample. Specimen: PBMCs or T cells enriched from blood (not recorded which). The receptors originated from a woman aged 25-40 years who had recovered from COVID-19.

CDR3 residues: CASSQDQTAIYTGELFF. CDR3 DNA sequence: TGCGCCAGCAGCCAAGATCAAACAGCAATTTACACCGGGGAGCTGTTTTTT. The chain couples TRBV4-1 to TRBJ2-2, with D unresolved. The germline CDR1 and CDR2 sequences are MGHRA and YSYEKL. V was trimmed by 0 bases and J by 3 bases, leaving 14 bases between them. The CDR3 has 17 residues.

This clone was seen just once. The chain recombines TRBV9 with TRBJ1-1; TRBD1 matches 10 bases. The CDR3 has 15 amino acids. The germline V gene has CDR1 SGDLS and CDR2 YYNGEE. Trimming cost V 3 bases and J 5 bases; bases outside gene matches: 7. The CDR3 reads CASSGGTGVGTEAFF. The CDR3 DNA follows: TGTGCCAGCAGCGGAGGGACAGGGGTAGGGACTGAAGCTTTCTTT.

This chain connects TRBV28 to TRBJ1-1; no reliable D call. Germline CDR1 is MDHEN and CDR2 is SYDVKM. The V and J ends lost 1 base and 2 bases respectively, with 11 bases between them. The CDR3 has 15 amino acids. CDR3 nucleotides: TGTGCCAGCAGTTTATATACGGGATCAAACACTGAAGCTTTCTTT. It codes for CASSLYTGSNTEAFF.

This chain uses TRBV6-5 with TRBJ2-5; 11 bases map to TRBD2. This CDR3 is 12 amino acids long. Looked up from germline, CDR1 is MNHEY and CDR2 is SVGAGI. Trimming cost V 9 bases and J 7 bases; bases outside gene matches: 4. CDR3 protein: CASRGLAGTQYF. For the CDR3, the DNA is TGTGCCAGTCGAGGACTAGCGGGGACCCAGTACTTC.

CDR3 loop: CASSFRRIGTSGFNIDTQYF. In DNA, the CDR3 is TGTGCCAGCAGTTTCAGGCGGATTGGGACAAGTGGGTTTAATATAGATACGCAGTATTTT. J is TRBJ2-3 and V is TRBV28, with a tentative D call TRBD1 (6 bases). The V end was cut by 3 bases, the J end by 5 bases, with 30 bases between. The CDR3 runs to 20 residues. Germline assignment: CDR1 MDHEN and CDR2 SYDVKM. The entire variable domain, with the rest obtained from reference TRBV28 and TRBJ2-3, is as follows: DVKVTQSSRYLVKRTGEKVFLECVQDMDHENMFWYRQDPGLGLRLIYFSYDVKMKEKGDIPEGYSVSREKKERFSLILESASTNQTSMYLCASSFRRIGTSGFNIDTQYFGPGTRLTVL.

The V call is TRBV28, the J call TRBJ1-1, with no clear D. The CDR3 extends over 12 amino acids. The germline CDR1 and CDR2 sequences are MDHEN and SYDVKM. V was clipped by 3 bases and J by 4 bases, with 6 bases between them. CDR3 amino acids: CASSLGTTEAFF. The CDR3 nucleotides read TGTGCCAGCAGTTTGGGCACCACTGAAGCTTTCTTT.

CDR3 protein: CASNRLGEKLFF. In nucleotides, the CDR3 is TGTGCCAGTAACAGGTTAGGTGAAAAACTGTTTTTT. The V gene is TRBV19, the J gene TRBJ1-4; perhaps TRBD1 as D (5 bases). This CDR3 region has 12 residues. Germline lookup yields CDR1 LNHDA and CDR2 SQIVND (reference sequence). V lost 7 bases and J 7 bases, leaving 10 bases between the germline ends.

This chain joins TRBV18 and TRBJ1-1, with 10 bases lining up with TRBD1. Germline CDR1 and CDR2: KGHSH and LQKENI. The CDR3 sequence is 16 residues long. With 4 bases clipped from V and 4 bases from J, the junction kept 9 bases outside the gene matches. CDR3 region: CASSLGTGAAGTEAFF. CDR3 nucleotides: TGTGCCAGCTCACTGGGGACAGGGGCGGCGGGCACTGAAGCTTTCTTT.

This clone has only one observation. The chain recombines TRBV12-5 with TRBJ1-5, with unresolved D. CDR3 length: 13 residues. Per the germline V gene, CDR1 is LGHNT and CDR2 is FRNRAP. V lost 6 bases and J lost 0, with 6 bases in between. The CDR3 here is CASGSGSNQPQHF. CDR3 nucleotides: TGTGCTAGTGGATCAGGTAGCAATCAGCCCCAGCATTTT. The entire variable domain, with the rest obtained from reference TRBV12-5 and TRBJ1-5, is as follows: DARVTQTPRHKVTEMGQEVTMRCQPILGHNTVFWYRQTMMQGLELLAYFRNRAPLDDSGMPKDRFSAEMPDATLATLKIQPSEPRDSAVYFCASGSGSNQPQHFGDGTRLSIL.